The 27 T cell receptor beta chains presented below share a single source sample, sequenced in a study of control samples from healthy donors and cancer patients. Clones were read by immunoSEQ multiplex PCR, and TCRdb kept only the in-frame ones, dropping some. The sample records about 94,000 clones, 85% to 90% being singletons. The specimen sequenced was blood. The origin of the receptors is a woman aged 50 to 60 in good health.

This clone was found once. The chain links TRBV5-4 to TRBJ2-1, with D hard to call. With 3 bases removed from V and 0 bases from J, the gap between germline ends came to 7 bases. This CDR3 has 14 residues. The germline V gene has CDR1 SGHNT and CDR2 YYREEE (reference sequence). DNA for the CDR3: TGTGCCAGCAGCTACCAAGGCTCCTACAATGAGCAGTTCTTC. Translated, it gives CASSYQGSYNEQFF.

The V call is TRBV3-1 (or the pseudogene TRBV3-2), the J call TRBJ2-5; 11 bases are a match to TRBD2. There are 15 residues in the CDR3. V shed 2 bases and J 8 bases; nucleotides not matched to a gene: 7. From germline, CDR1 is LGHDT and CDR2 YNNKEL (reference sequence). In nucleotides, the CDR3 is TGTGCCAGCAGCCAACGCCTAGCGGGAGGAGGTACCCAGTACTTC. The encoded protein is CASSQRLAGGGTQYF.

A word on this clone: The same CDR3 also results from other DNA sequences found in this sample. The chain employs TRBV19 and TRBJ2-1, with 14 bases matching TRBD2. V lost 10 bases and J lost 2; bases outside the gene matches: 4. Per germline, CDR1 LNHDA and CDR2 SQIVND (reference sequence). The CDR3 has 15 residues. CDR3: CATRLAGGAYNEQFF. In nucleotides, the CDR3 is TGTGCCACCAGACTAGCGGGAGGGGCCTACAATGAGCAGTTCTTC.

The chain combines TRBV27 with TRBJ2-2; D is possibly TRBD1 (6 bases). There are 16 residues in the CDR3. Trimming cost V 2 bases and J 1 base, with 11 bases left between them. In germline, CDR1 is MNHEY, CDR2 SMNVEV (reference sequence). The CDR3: CASSLRDNVNTGELFF. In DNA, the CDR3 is TGTGCCAGCAGTTTAAGGGACAACGTGAACACCGGGGAGCTGTTTTTT.

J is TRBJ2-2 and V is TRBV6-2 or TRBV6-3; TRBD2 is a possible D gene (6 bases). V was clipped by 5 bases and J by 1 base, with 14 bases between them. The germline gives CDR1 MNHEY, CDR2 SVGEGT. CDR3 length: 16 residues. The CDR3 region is CASSGGLVLNTGELFF. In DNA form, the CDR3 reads TGTGCCAGCAGTGGGGGACTGGTTTTGAACACCGGGGAGCTGTTTTTT.

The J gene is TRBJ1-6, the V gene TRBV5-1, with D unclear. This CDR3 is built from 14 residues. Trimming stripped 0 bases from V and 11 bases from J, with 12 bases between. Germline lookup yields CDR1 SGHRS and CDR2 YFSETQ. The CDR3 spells CASSLDGVSPPLHF. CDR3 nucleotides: TGCGCCAGCAGCTTGGATGGCGTATCACCACCCCTCCACTTT.

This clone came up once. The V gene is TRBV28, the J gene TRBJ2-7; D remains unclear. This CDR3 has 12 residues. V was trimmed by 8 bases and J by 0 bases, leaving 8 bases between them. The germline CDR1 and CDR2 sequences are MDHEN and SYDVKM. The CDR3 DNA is TGTGCCAGCCGAATGAGCTCCTACGAGCAGTACTTC. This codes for CASRMSSYEQYF.

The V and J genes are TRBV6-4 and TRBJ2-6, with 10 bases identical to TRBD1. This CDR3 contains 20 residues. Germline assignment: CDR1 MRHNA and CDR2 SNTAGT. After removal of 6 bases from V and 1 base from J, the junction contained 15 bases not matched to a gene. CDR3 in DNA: TGTGCCAGCAGCAAAAGGGGGACAGGGACAGGGGATTCTGGGGCCAACGTCCTGACTTTC. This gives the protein CASSKRGTGTGDSGANVLTF.

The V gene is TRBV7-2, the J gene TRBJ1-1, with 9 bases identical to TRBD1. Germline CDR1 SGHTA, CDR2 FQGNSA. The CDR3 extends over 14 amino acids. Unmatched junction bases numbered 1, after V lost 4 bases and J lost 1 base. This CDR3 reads CASSSGQGNTEAFF. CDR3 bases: TGTGCCAGCAGCTCGGGACAGGGGAACACTGAAGCTTTCTTT. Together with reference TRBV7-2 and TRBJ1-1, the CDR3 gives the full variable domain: GAGVSQSPSNKVTEKGKDVELRCDPISGHTALYWYRQSLGQGLEFLIYFQGNSAPDKSGLPSDRFSAERTGGSVSTLTIQRTQQEDSAVYLCASSSGQGNTEAFFGQGTRLTVV.

The CDR3 DNA is TGTGCCACCAGCGGACAGGAGAATAAGTATGGCTACACCTTC. Translated: CATSGQENKYGYTF. This chain uses TRBV15 with TRBJ1-2; 7 positions match TRBD1. V lost 5 bases, J lost 5 bases, and 8 bases stayed unmatched. Germline loops: CDR1 LNHNV, CDR2 YYDKDF (reference sequence). CDR3 size: 14 residues.

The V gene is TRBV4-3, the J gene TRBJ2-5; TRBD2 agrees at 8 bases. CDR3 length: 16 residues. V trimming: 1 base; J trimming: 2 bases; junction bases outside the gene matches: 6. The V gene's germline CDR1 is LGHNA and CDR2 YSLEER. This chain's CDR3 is CASSQGVAGGQETQYF. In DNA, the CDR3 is TGCGCCAGCAGCCAAGGGGTGGCGGGAGGACAAGAGACCCAGTACTTC.

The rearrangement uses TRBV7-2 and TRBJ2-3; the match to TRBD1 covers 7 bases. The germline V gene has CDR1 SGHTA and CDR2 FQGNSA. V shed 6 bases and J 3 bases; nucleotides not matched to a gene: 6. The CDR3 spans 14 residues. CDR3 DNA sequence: TGTGCCAGCAGGATGACAGGGACAACAGATACGCAGTATTTT. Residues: CASRMTGTTDTQYF.

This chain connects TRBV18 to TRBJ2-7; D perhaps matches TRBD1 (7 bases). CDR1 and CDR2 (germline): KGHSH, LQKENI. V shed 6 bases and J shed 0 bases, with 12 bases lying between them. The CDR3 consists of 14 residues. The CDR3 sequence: CASSGGQSSYEQYF. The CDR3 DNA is TGTGCCAGCTCGGGGGGACAGAGCTCCTACGAGCAGTACTTC.

The CDR3 reads CASSPTNLRRNTDTQYF. CDR3 coding DNA: TGCGCCAGCAGCCCCACTAACCTTAGGAGGAACACAGATACGCAGTATTTT. The V call is TRBV4-1, the J call TRBJ2-3; possible D gene TRBD2, 5 bases. V gave up 4 bases and J gave up 2 bases, with 19 bases separating them. The CDR3 loop spans 17 amino acids. Germline V gene sequence: CDR1 MGHRA, CDR2 YSYEKL.

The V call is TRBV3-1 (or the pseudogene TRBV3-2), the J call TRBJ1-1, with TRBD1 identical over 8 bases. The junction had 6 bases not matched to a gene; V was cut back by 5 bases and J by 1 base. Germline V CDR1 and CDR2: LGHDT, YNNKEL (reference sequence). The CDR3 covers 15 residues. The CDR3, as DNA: TGTGCCAGCAGCTTTACAGGGGGAGGGAACACTGAAGCTTTCTTT. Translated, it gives CASSFTGGGNTEAFF.

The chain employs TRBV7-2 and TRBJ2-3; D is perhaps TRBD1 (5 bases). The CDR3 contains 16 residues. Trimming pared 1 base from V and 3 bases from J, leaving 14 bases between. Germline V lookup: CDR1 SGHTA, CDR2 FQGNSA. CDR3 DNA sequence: TGTGCCAGCAGCTTAGACCCACAGGACCTTACAGATACGCAGTATTTT. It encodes CASSLDPQDLTDTQYF.

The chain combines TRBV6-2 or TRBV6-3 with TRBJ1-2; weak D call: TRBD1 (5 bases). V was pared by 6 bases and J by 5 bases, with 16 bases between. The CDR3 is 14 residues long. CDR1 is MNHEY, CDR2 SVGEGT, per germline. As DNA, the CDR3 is TGTGCCAGCAGCACAGGAACCTCAGGGTATGGCTACACCTTC. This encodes CASSTGTSGYGYTF.

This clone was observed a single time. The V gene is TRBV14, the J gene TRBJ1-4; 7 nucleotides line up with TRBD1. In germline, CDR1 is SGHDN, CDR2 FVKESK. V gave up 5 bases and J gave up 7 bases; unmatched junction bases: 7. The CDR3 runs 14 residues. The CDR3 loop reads CASSTGTASEKLFF. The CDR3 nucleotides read TGTGCCAGCAGCACCGGGACAGCCTCTGAAAAACTGTTTTTT.

CDR3 in amino acids: CSVITGNEQFF. DNA of the CDR3: TGCAGCGTAATTACAGGGAATGAGCAGTTCTTC. The J gene is TRBJ2-1, the V gene TRBV29-1; TRBD1 might be the D (6 bases). V shed 6 bases and J shed 7 bases, with 10 bases lying between them. There are 11 residues in the CDR3. Germline V CDR1 and CDR2: SQVTM, ANQGSEA.

This CDR3 reads CASSPDWAYEQYF. The DNA of the CDR3 is TGTGCCAGCAGTCCCGACTGGGCCTACGAGCAGTACTTC. The chain has TRBV28 and TRBJ2-7; the D is unclear. The V gene's germline CDR1 is MDHEN and CDR2 SYDVKM. The CDR3 covers 13 residues. V was cut by 5 bases and J by 2 bases, with 10 bases left in between.

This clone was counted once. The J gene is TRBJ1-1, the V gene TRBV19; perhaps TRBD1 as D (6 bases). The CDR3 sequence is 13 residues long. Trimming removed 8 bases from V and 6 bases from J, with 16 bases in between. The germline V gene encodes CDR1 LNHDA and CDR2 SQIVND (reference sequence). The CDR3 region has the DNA TGTGCCAGTTCTTGGACAGCTAGGCCTGAAGCTTTCTTT. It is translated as CASSWTARPEAFF.

The CDR3 region has the DNA TGTGCCAGCAGTTACGAGGGGCAAGGCTACAATGAGCAGTTCTTC. Its translation is CASSYEGQGYNEQFF. J is TRBJ2-1 and V is TRBV6-2 or TRBV6-3; TRBD1 or TRBD2 may be the D gene (5 bases each). The length of the CDR3 is 15 residues. The V end lost 2 bases, the J end lost 3 bases, and 11 bases lay between the germline ends. Germline lookup yields CDR1 MNHEY and CDR2 SVGEGT.

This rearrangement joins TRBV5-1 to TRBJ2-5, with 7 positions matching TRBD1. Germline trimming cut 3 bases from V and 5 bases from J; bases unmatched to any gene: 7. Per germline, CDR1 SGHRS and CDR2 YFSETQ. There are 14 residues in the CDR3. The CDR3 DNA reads TGCGCCAGCAGCTACCGGGACAGCGCGGAGACCCAGTACTTC. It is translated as CASSYRDSAETQYF.

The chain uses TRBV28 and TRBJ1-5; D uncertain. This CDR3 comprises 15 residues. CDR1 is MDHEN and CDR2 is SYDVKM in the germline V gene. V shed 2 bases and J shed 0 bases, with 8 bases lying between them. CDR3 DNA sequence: TGTGCCAGCAGTTTAAGTTTCGGTAGCAATCAGCCCCAGCATTTT. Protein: CASSLSFGSNQPQHF.

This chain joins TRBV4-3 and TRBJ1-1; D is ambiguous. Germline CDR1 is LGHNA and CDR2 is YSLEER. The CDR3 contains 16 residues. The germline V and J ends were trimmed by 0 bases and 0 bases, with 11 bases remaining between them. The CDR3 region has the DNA TGCGCCAGCAGCCAAGACGGGCAGCCCTTGAACACTGAAGCTTTCTTT. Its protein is CASSQDGQPLNTEAFF.

CDR3 loop: CASHPGTTGVSNQPQHF. In DNA, the CDR3 is TGTGCCAGCCACCCTGGGACTACAGGGGTAAGCAATCAGCCCCAGCATTTT. V and J are TRBV5-8 and TRBJ1-5, with TRBD1 identical over 7 bases. Germline V gene lookup returns CDR1 SGHTS and CDR2 YDEGEE. The CDR3 totals 17 residues. The J segment lost 1 base and the V segment lost 7 bases, leaving 14 bases of the junction unmatched.

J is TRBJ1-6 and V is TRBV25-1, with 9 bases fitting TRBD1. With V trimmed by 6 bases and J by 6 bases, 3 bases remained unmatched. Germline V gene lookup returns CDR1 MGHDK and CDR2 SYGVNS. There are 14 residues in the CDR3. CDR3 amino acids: CASRGDRVNSPLHF. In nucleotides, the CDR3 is TGTGCCAGCAGGGGGGACAGGGTTAATTCACCCCTCCACTTT.